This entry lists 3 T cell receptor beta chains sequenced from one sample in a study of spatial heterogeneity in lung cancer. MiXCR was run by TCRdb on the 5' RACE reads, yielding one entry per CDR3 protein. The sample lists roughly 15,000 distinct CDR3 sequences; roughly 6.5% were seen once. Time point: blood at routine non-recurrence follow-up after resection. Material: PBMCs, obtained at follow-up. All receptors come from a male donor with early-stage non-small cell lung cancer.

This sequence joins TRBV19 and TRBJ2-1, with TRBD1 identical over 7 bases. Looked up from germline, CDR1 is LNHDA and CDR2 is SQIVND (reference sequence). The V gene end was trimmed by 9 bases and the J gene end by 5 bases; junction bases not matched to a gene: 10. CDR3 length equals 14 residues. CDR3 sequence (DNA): TGTGCCAGCCAGACAGGGTCTATAGACAATGAGCAGTTCTTC. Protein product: CASQTGSIDNEQFF.

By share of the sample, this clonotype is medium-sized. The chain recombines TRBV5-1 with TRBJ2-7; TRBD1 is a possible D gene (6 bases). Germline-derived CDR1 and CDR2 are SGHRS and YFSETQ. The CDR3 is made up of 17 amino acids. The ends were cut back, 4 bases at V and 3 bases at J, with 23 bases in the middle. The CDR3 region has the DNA TGCGCCAGCAGCGCCCACAATGCCGGACAGATGCTCTACGAGCAGTACTTC. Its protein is CASSAHNAGQMLYEQYF.

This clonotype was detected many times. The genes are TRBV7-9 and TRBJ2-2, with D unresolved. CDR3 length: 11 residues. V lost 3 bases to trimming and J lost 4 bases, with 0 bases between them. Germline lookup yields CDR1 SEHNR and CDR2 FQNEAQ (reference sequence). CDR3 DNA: TGTGCCAGCAGCTTCACCGGGGAGCTGTTTTTT. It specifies CASSFTGELFF.